The 30 T cell receptor beta chains below come from one sample, sequenced in a study of T-cell reconstitution after alpha-beta-depleted transplantation in children. The authors prepared the TCRbeta library with unique molecular identifiers. MiXCR, run by TCRdb on the PCR reads, gives a single entry per CDR3 protein. The sample holds 200,000 to 300,000 distinct CDR3 sequences; about 23% are singletons and the top ten take around 2.5%. This sample comprised PBMCs, obtained before TCRalphabeta/CD19-depleted stem cell transplant. Every receptor here comes from a girl aged 2-9 years with Fanconi anemia, due to receive a stem cell transplant.

At least ten counts were recorded for this clonotype. The V call is TRBV20-1, the J call TRBJ1-2; 9 bases are a match to TRBD1. V shed 3 bases, J shed 0 bases, and the junction held 8 bases outside the gene matches. CDR1 is DFQATT, CDR2 SNEGSKA, per germline (reference sequence). This CDR3 spans 16 amino acids. CDR3 amino acids: CSASGPTGGANYGYTF. In DNA, the CDR3 is TGCAGTGCTAGTGGGCCAACAGGGGGCGCTAACTATGGCTACACCTTC.

This clonotype was observed many times. The rearrangement links TRBV7-2 to TRBJ2-4, with TRBD2 matching over 8 bases. The trim removed 1 base at V and 0 bases at J, leaving 2 bases unmatched. CDR3 length equals 16 residues. Germline V CDR1 and CDR2: SGHTA, FQGNSA. Here the CDR3 reads CASSLDSGVAKNIQYF. The CDR3 region has the DNA TGTGCCAGCAGCTTAGATAGCGGGGTAGCCAAAAACATTCAGTACTTC.

This clonotype was counted a few times. The chain links TRBV29-1 to TRBJ2-7; 13 bases are a match to TRBD2. CDR1 and CDR2 (germline): SQVTM, ANQGSEA. CDR3 length equals 11 residues. The V and J ends lost 6 bases and 11 bases, in that order; junction bases with no gene match: 4. The CDR3, as DNA: TGCAGCGTGGGGACTAGCGGGAAGGAGTACTTC. As protein: CSVGTSGKEYF.

This clonotype was counted between two and nine times. The CDR3 sequence is CASSLTGGPTYEQYF. The CDR3 nucleotides read TGTGCCAGCAGTTTGACGGGAGGCCCTACCTACGAGCAGTACTTC. This sequence joins TRBV27 and TRBJ2-7, with 7 bases aligning to TRBD2. CDR3 length equals 15 residues. V dropped 3 bases and J dropped 2; count of bases not matched to a gene: 7. Germline CDR1 is MNHEY and CDR2 is SMNVEV (reference sequence).

This clonotype has just one count. This sequence joins TRBV29-1 and TRBJ2-7; TRBD2 matches 10 bases. The CDR3 has 16 residues. V was pared by 1 base and J by 4 bases, with 10 bases of the junction left unmatched. Germline loops: CDR1 SQVTM, CDR2 ANQGSEA. Written as DNA, the CDR3 is TGCAGCGTTGAAGGATTGGAGCGGGGGGGCCTATACGAGCAGTACTTC. Translating it yields CSVEGLERGGLYEQYF.

This clonotype has ten or more counts. CDR3 protein: CSVLVGTGGYTGELFF. The CDR3 coding sequence is TGCAGCGTTCTAGTCGGGACAGGAGGGTACACCGGGGAGCTGTTTTTT. The J gene is TRBJ2-2, the V gene TRBV29-1; 8 bases agree with TRBD1. The CDR3 is 16 residues long. Germline V CDR1 and CDR2: SQVTM, ANQGSEA. V lost 5 bases to trimming and J lost 3 bases; unmatched junction nucleotides: 11.

This chain uses TRBV6-5 with TRBJ2-7; D might be TRBD1 or TRBD2, each matching 5 bases. Germline V CDR1 and CDR2: MNHEY, SVGAGI. The V end was cut by 4 bases, the J end by 2 bases, with 12 bases between. CDR3 length equals 14 residues. This CDR3 reads CASSFKGRAYEQYF. CDR3 bases: TGTGCCAGCAGTTTCAAGGGACGCGCCTACGAGCAGTACTTC.

This clonotype came up a few times. The chain has TRBV5-5 and TRBJ2-3; TRBD2 aligns across 8 bases. The V and J ends lost 2 bases and 3 bases, in that order; junction bases with no gene match: 8. The CDR3 runs 16 residues. Germline values: CDR1 SGHKS, CDR2 YYEKEE (reference sequence). The CDR3 reads CASSFRSGGRTDTQYF. Here the CDR3 DNA reads TGTGCCAGCAGCTTTCGGTCGGGAGGGAGGACAGATACGCAGTATTTT.

This clonotype was counted many times. The V call is TRBV7-2, the J call TRBJ2-1; 8 bases agree with TRBD2. The J segment lost 4 bases and the V segment lost 3 bases, leaving 8 bases of the junction unmatched. The CDR3 consists of 16 residues. Germline V gives CDR1 SGHTA, CDR2 FQGNSA. The CDR3 DNA follows: TGTGCCAGCAGCTTTTATGTACTAGCGGATTACAATGAGCAGTTCTTC. Protein sequence: CASSFYVLADYNEQFF. Together with reference TRBV7-2 and TRBJ2-1, the CDR3 gives the full variable domain: GAGVSQSPSNKVTEKGKDVELRCDPISGHTALYWYRQSLGQGLEFLIYFQGNSAPDKSGLPSDRFSAERTGGSVSTLTIQRTQQEDSAVYLCASSFYVLADYNEQFFGPGTRLTVL.

This chain connects TRBV28 to TRBJ2-7, with 7 bases matching TRBD2. The ends lost 5 bases at V and 3 bases at J; junction bases unmatched: 7. Germline lookup yields CDR1 MDHEN and CDR2 SYDVKM. This CDR3 has 14 residues. This CDR3 reads CASSPGGSSYEQYF. As DNA, the CDR3 is TGTGCCAGCAGTCCGGGCGGGAGTAGCTACGAGCAGTACTTC.

This clonotype has a handful of counts. The gene calls are TRBV7-9 and TRBJ2-3; D is uncertain. Germline loops: CDR1 SEHNR, CDR2 FQNEAQ (reference sequence). V lost 2 bases to trimming and J lost 6 bases, with 9 bases between them. The CDR3 sequence is 13 residues long. This CDR3 reads CASSLLLRDTQYF. The CDR3 nucleotides read TGTGCCAGCAGCTTACTACTAAGGGATACGCAGTATTTT.

The chain recombines TRBV25-1 with TRBJ2-1, with TRBD2 matching over 8 bases. V lost 3 bases to trimming and J lost 7 bases; unmatched junction nucleotides: 17. The germline CDR1 and CDR2 sequences are MGHDK and SYGVNS. This CDR3 is built from 18 residues. CDR3 residues: CASSEPTTGTRGRNEQFF. The CDR3 bases are TGTGCCAGCAGTGAGCCAACGACCGGGACTAGGGGTAGGAATGAGCAGTTCTTC.

The genes are TRBV7-3 and TRBJ2-1; 10 bases are a match to TRBD2. Looked up from germline, CDR1 is SGHTA and CDR2 is FQGTGA. The CDR3 has 15 residues. V lost 6 bases to trimming and J lost 4 bases; unmatched junction nucleotides: 6. In nucleotides, the CDR3 is TGTGCCAGCAGTAGTAGCGGGGGGTTATACAATGAGCAGTTCTTC. Encoded protein: CASSSSGGLYNEQFF.

This clonotype occurred many times. This rearrangement joins TRBV6-5 to TRBJ2-4; D unclear. This CDR3 is 13 amino acids long. Germline CDR1 MNHEY, CDR2 SVGAGI. V was shortened by 5 bases and J by 0 bases, with 5 bases between the two germline ends. The CDR3 sequence is CASSNKAKNIQYF. The CDR3 DNA reads TGTGCCAGCAGTAACAAAGCCAAAAACATTCAGTACTTC.

This clonotype came up once. The V gene is TRBV4-2, the J gene TRBJ2-3; D is unclear. CDR3 size: 13 residues. The V and J ends lost 4 bases and 5 bases respectively, with 10 bases between them. Germline CDR1 is LGHNA and CDR2 is YNFKEQ. The CDR3 DNA reads TGTGCCAGCAGCCCTGGATACGGAGATACGCAGTATTTT. As protein: CASSPGYGDTQYF.

This clonotype was counted a few times. This chain connects TRBV12-3 or TRBV12-4 to TRBJ2-3, with D hard to call. Trimming pared 4 bases from V and 0 bases from J, leaving 11 bases between. There are 15 residues in the CDR3. The CDR3 sequence: CASSSLTSSTDTQYF. In DNA, the CDR3 is TGTGCCAGCAGTTCCCTTACCTCTAGCACAGATACGCAGTATTTT.

This chain links TRBV12-3 or TRBV12-4 with TRBJ2-7; D might be TRBD2 (6 bases). The CDR3 has 14 amino acids. Trimming left V 6 bases short and J 4 bases short, with 16 bases between. The DNA for the CDR3 is TGTGCCAGCAGCCCCCTTAGCGGCGGATACGAGCAGTACTTC. Protein: CASSPLSGGYEQYF.

In its sample, this clonotype was seen a few times. The V call is TRBV20-1, the J call TRBJ2-3; D uncertain. V dropped 5 bases and J dropped 5 bases, with 17 bases sitting between them. Germline lookup yields CDR1 DFQATT and CDR2 SNEGSKA (reference sequence). The CDR3 loop spans 14 amino acids. CDR3: CSAPRLYKGDTQYF. The CDR3 nucleotides read TGCAGTGCTCCTAGATTGTACAAGGGAGATACGCAGTATTTT.

This chain joins TRBV6-6 and TRBJ1-2; no definite D call. CDR1 MNHNY and CDR2 SVGAGI come from the germline V gene (reference sequence). The CDR3 length is 12 residues. V was trimmed by 7 bases and J by 2 bases, leaving 8 bases between them. CDR3 DNA sequence: TGTGCCAGCAACGACGGGAACTATGGCTACACCTTC. Translating it yields CASNDGNYGYTF.

This clonotype was counted once. This rearrangement joins TRBV28 to TRBJ2-7, with TRBD1 as a possible D gene (5 bases). V was trimmed by 10 bases and J by 7 bases, leaving 23 bases between them. The germline gives CDR1 MDHEN, CDR2 SYDVKM. The length of the CDR3 is 14 residues. The CDR3 is CATWGRQGGVEQYF. CDR3 nucleotide sequence: TGTGCCACCTGGGGCCGGCAGGGCGGTGTAGAGCAGTACTTC.

This clonotype showed up just a few times. The rearrangement joins TRBV20-1 to TRBJ2-7; 9 nucleotides agree with TRBD1. With V trimmed by 1 base and J by 3 bases, 1 base remained unmatched. The germline V gene has CDR1 DFQATT and CDR2 SNEGSKA (reference sequence). This CDR3 has 13 amino acids. This chain's CDR3 is CSARGDRVYEQYF. The CDR3, as DNA: TGCAGTGCTAGAGGGGACAGGGTCTACGAGCAGTACTTC.

Only one count was recorded for this clonotype. The chain has TRBV29-1 and TRBJ2-2; 9 bases are a match to TRBD2. The CDR3 is made up of 15 amino acids. The ends lost 4 bases at V and 8 bases at J; junction bases unmatched: 11. Germline V CDR1 and CDR2: SQVTM, ANQGSEA. This chain's CDR3 is CSVVGAPSGEGELFF. CDR3 DNA sequence: TGCAGCGTTGTAGGGGCGCCTAGCGGGGAAGGGGAGCTGTTTTTT.

At least ten counts were recorded for this clonotype. At one of its ends the junction is not consistent with the germline gene, which may arise from a read error. CDR3 sequence: CSARRSVSSYNEQLF. The CDR3 coding sequence is TGCAGTGCTAGAAGAAGCGTGAGCTCCTACAATGAGCAGCTCTTC. The V and J genes are TRBV20-1 and TRBJ2-1; no definite D call. CDR1 is DFQATT and CDR2 is SNEGSKA in the germline V gene (reference sequence). The CDR3 runs 15 residues.

This clonotype was counted ten times or more. The chain uses TRBV20-1 and TRBJ2-1, with D maybe TRBD1 (6 bases). Germline V gives CDR1 DFQATT, CDR2 SNEGSKA (reference sequence). The CDR3 runs to 13 residues. The CDR3 bases are TGCAGCGCCCCGGACAACAGGGTCTATGAGCAGTTCTTC. As protein: CSAPDNRVYEQFF.

This clonotype was picked up a small number of times. CDR3: CASTMGTGSSYEQYF. The CDR3, as DNA: TGTGCCAGCACCATGGGGACGGGAAGCTCCTACGAGCAGTACTTC. The genes are TRBV21-1 and TRBJ2-7; the table's D gene call, TRBD1, was not cross checked with the DNA. TRBV21-1 is noted as a pseudogene. The length of the CDR3 is 15 residues.

The rearrangement links TRBV28 to TRBJ1-1, with 7 bases fitting TRBD1. CDR1 is MDHEN and CDR2 is SYDVKM in the germline V gene. This CDR3 comprises 14 residues. V lost 6 bases and J lost 3; bases outside the gene matches: 7. In DNA form, the CDR3 reads TGTGCCAGCAGCAGTCACAGGGGTGACACTGAAGCTTTCTTT. Translated: CASSSHRGDTEAFF.

This chain links TRBV9 with TRBJ2-5; TRBD2 might be the D (6 bases). CDR1 and CDR2 from the germline V gene are SGDLS and YYNGEE. Trimming removed 0 bases from V and 2 bases from J, with 8 bases in between. This CDR3 has 14 residues. The CDR3 is CASSVGLAQETQYF. The DNA of the CDR3 is TGTGCCAGCAGCGTAGGTCTAGCGCAAGAGACCCAGTACTTC.

The genes are TRBV9 and TRBJ1-2, with TRBD1 as a possible D gene (5 bases). The germline V and J ends were trimmed by 3 bases and 0 bases, with 9 bases remaining between them. This CDR3 has 14 amino acids. The germline CDR1 and CDR2 sequences are SGDLS and YYNGEE. CDR3 sequence (DNA): TGTGCCAGCAGCGCCAGGGACTCTAACTATGGCTACACCTTC. Its protein is CASSARDSNYGYTF.

This chain connects TRBV4-1 to TRBJ1-6; no clear D gene. Trimming took 4 bases from V and 9 from J, leaving 10 bases between them. This CDR3 comprises 13 residues. In germline, CDR1 is MGHRA, CDR2 YSYEKL. This CDR3 reads CASSLPGSSPLHF. The CDR3 DNA is TGCGCCAGCAGCCTCCCCGGGAGTTCACCCCTCCACTTT.

This clonotype was counted between two and nine times. The chain recombines TRBV5-1 with TRBJ2-1, with TRBD2 identical over 9 bases. The CDR3 length is 18 residues. V lost 4 bases to trimming and J lost 0 bases; unmatched junction nucleotides: 11. Germline V gene data show CDR1 as SGHRS and CDR2 as YFSETQ. The CDR3: CASSGLAGTSSSYNEQFF. CDR3 nucleotide sequence: TGCGCCAGCAGCGGGCTAGCGGGAACTTCCTCCTCCTACAATGAGCAGTTCTTC. Based on the CDR3 plus reference TRBV5-1 and TRBJ2-1, the full variable domain is KAGVTQTPRYLIKTRGQQVTLSCSPISGHRSVSWYQQTPGQGLQFLFEYFSETQRNKGNFPGRFSGRQFSNSRSEMNVSTLELGDSALYLCASSGLAGTSSSYNEQFFGPGTRLTVL.